This T cell receptor (beta chain) came from a study of cytomegalovirus exposure and HLA in healthy donors. Study overall: Inside one of the first data releases sat 75 million to 100 million unique TCRs taken from HLA-typed donors.

With regard to this clone: Its target is unknown.

Primers: 60 Vbeta forward and 13 Jbeta reverse. TCRdb's table, derived via immunoSEQ multiplex PCR, lists solely in-frame clones and lacks some. Of 130,000 or so clones listed, 77% were seen once; the top ten hold about 1%. The CDR3 extends over 14 amino acids. Germline V gene sequence: CDR1 SGHTA, CDR2 FQGNSA. Between the trimmed V and J ends, which lost 3 bases and 2 bases, there was a span of 11 bases. General study results and limits: Earlier analysis yielded a pattern in which most TCR beta V segments were productive about 87% or about 30% of the time. High specificity and sensitivity for cytomegalovirus status were reported for the classifier.

The rearrangement joins TRBV7-2 to TRBJ2-7; D is perhaps TRBD1 (5 bases). The TCR sequence derives from a woman in her fifties or sixties in good health and CMV-seronegative. Sequenced input: PBMCs. CDR3: CASSFKGVTYEQYF. CDR3 nucleotide sequence: TGTGCCAGCAGCTTTAAAGGGGTAACCTACGAGCAGTACTTC.